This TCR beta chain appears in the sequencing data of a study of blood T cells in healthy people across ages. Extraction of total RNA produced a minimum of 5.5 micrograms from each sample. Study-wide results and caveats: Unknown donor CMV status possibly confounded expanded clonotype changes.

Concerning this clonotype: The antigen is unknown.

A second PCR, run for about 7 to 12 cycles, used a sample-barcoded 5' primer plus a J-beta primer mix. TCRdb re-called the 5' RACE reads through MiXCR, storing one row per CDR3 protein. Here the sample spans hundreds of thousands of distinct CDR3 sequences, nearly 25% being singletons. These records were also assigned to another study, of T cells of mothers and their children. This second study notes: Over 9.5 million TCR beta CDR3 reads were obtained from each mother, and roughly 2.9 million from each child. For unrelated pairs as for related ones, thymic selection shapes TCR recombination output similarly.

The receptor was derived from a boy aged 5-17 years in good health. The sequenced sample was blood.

The CDR3 DNA sequence: TGTGCCAGCAGTTTGGTCCAGGCCGGGGAGCTGTTTTTT. Translation gives CASSLVQAGELFF. The chain couples TRBV12-3 or TRBV12-4 to TRBJ2-2; D call uncertain. The V end lost 3 bases, the J end lost 6 bases, and 8 bases lay between the germline ends. The CDR3 extends over 13 amino acids.